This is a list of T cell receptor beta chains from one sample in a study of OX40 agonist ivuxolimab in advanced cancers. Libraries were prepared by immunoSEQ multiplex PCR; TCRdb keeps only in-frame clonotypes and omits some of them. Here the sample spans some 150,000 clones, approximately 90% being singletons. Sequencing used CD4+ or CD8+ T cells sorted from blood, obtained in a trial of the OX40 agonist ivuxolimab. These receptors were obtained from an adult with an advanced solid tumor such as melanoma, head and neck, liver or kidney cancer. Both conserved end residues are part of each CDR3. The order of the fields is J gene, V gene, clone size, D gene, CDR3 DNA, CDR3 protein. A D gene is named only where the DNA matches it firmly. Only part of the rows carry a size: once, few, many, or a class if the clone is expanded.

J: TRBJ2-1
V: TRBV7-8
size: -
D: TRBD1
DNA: TGTGCCAGCAGCTTAGTACAGGGGGCAGGGAATGAGCAGTTCTTC
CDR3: CASSLVQGAGNEQFF

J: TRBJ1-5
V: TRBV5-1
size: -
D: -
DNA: TGCGCCAGCAGCTTCGAGGGGTTAGGACAGCCCCAGCATTTT
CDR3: CASSFEGLGQPQHF

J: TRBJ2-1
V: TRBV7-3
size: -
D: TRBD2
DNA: TGTGCCAGCAGCCAAGCTAGCGGGAGGTTGGATGAGCAGTTCTTC
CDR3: CASSQASGRLDEQFF

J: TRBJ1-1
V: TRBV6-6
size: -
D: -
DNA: TGTGCCAGCAGTTACCGCCGGGGGGGGGCTGGCACTGAAGCTTTCTTT
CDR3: CASSYRRGGAGTEAFF

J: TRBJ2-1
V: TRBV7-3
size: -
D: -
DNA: TGTGCCAGCAGCTCCGGGACTGGCTACAATGAGCAGTTCTTC
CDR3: CASSSGTGYNEQFF

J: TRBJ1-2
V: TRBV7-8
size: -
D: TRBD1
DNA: TGTGCCAGCAGCCCAGGACAGGGTAACTATGGCTACACCTTC
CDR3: CASSPGQGNYGYTF

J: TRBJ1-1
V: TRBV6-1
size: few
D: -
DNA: TGTGCCAGCAGTCAAGGGGCGCAAATTGTGAACACTGAAGCTTTCTTT
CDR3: CASSQGAQIVNTEAFF

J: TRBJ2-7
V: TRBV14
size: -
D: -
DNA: TGTGCCAGCAGCCCCGCCGGTAGCAACGAGCAGTACTTC
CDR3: CASSPAGSNEQYF

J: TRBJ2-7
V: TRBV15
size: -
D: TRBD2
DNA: TGTGCCACCAGCGGATCCGGGACTAGCAGCTACGAGCAGTACTTC
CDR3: CATSGSGTSSYEQYF

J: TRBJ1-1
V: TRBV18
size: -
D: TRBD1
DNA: TGTGCCAGCTCACTGGACTTGACAGGGGGCACTGAAGCTTTCTTT
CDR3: CASSLDLTGGTEAFF

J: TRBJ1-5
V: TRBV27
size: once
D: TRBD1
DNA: TGTGCCAGCAGTATGAGACAGACAGGGAATCCCCCTCAGCCCCAGCATTTT
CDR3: CASSMRQTGNPPQPQHF

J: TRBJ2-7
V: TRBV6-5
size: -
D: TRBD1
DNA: TGTGCCAGCAGTTCCGGGGACAGGGGGTATTCATACGAGCAGTACTTC
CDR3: CASSSGDRGYSYEQYF

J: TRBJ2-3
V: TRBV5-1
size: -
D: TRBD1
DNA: TGCGCCAGCAGCTCGGGGGACAGGGAAAGGGGAAAAGATACGCAGTATTTT
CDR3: CASSSGDRERGKDTQYF

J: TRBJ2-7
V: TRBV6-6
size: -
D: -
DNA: TGTGCCAGCACTCCTGGGACGGTTGCCTACGAGCAGTACTTC
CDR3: CASTPGTVAYEQYF

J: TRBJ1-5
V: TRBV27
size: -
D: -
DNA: TGTGCCAGCAGTCCGTGGGAGAGCAATCAGCCCCAGCATTTT
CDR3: CASSPWESNQPQHF

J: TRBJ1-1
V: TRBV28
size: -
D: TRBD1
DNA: TGTGCCAGCAGTCCCCCAGGGGGCGGGACTGAAGCTTTCTTT
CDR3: CASSPPGGGTEAFF

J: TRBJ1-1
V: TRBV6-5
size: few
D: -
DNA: TGTGCCAGTTTGGGGGCGACTGAAGCTTTCTTT
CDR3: CASLGATEAFF

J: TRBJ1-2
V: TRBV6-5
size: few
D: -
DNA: TGTGCCAGCAGTTACGGCCATGGAGATGGGAACTATGGCTACACCTTC
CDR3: CASSYGHGDGNYGYTF

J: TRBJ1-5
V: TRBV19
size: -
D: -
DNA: TGTGCCAGTAAGGGGCATGGGGGCGGGCATCAGCCCCAGCATTTT
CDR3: CASKGHGGGHQPQHF

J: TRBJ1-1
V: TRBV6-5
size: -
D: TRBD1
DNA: TGTGCCAGCAGTACGAGGGACAGGGGGCTGACTGAAGCTTTCTTT
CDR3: CASSTRDRGLTEAFF

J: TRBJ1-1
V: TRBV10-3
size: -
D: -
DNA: TGTGCCATCCTAGATGGTCCTAATGGGGAAAGGGCTGAAGCTTTCTTT
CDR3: CAILDGPNGERAEAFF

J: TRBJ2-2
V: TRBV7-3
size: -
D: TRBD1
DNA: TGTGCCAGCAGCTTAATCCAGGGGGCGGTCGGGGAGCTGTTTTTT
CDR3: CASSLIQGAVGELFF

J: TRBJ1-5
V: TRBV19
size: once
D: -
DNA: TGTGCCAGTAGTATAGGGGAGGGGGGTCAGCCCCAGCATTTT
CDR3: CASSIGEGGQPQHF

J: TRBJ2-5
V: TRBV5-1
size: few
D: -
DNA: TGCGCCAGCAGCTCCGGTCAGTCAGCGGAGACCCAGTACTTC
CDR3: CASSSGQSAETQYF

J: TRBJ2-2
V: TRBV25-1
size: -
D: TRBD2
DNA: TGTGCCAGCAGAGGCGGGAGTGGCACCGGGGAGCTGTTTTTT
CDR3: CASRGGSGTGELFF

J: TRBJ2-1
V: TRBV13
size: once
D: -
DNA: TGTGCCAGCAGCTTACCTGCGGAAAATGAGCAGTTCTTC
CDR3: CASSLPAENEQFF

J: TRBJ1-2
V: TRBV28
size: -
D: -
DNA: TGTGCCAGCAGGGGGCAGGGTGTTGGCTACACCTTC
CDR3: CASRGQGVGYTF

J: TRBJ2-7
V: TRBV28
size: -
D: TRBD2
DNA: TGTGCCAGCAGTAGGACTAGCGGGAGCTACGAGCAGTACTTC
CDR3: CASSRTSGSYEQYF

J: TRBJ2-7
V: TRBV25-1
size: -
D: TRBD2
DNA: TGTGCCAGCAGTGAATTCGTGGGAGGGCCGGTCGAGCAGTACTTC
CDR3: CASSEFVGGPVEQYF

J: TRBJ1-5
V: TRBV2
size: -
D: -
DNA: TGTGCCGGGAGGAGCCGGGGCAATCAGCCCCAGCATTTT
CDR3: CAGRSRGNQPQHF

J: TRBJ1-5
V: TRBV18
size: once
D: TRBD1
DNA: TGTGCCAGCTCACCCCAGGGACAGGGTAATCAGCCCCAGCATTTT
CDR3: CASSPQGQGNQPQHF

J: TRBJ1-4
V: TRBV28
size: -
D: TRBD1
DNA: TGTGCCAGCAGCTTGACAGGGGGAGATGAAAAACTGTTTTTT
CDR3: CASSLTGGDEKLFF

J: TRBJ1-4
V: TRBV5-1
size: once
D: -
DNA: TGCGCCAGCAGCCAACAGAATTCTAATGAAAAACTGTTTTTT
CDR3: CASSQQNSNEKLFF

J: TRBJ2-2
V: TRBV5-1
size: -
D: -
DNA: TGCGCCAGCACCCCTACCCTACCGGCACCGACAGGGGAGGGCACCGGGGAGCTGTTTTTT
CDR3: CASTPTLPAPTGEGTGELFF

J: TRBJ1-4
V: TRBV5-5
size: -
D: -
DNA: TGTGCCAGCAGCTTGAAGGGGACTGAAAAACTGTTTTTT
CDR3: CASSLKGTEKLFF

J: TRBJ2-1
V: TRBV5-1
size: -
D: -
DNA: TGCGCCAGCAGCTTGGGGAGTGGAGGGCAACGAACATACAATGAGCAGTTCTTC
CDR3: CASSLGSGGQRTYNEQFF

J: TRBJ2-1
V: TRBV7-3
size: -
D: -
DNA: TGTGCCAGCAGCCCAACAGCCACCTACAATGAGCAGTTCTTC
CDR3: CASSPTATYNEQFF

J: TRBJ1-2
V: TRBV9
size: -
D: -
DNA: TGTGCCAGCAGCGTAGGGGGGGCCAACTATGGCTACACCTTC
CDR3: CASSVGGANYGYTF

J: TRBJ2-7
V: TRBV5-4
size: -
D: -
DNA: TGTGCCAGCAGCTTGGTGGGCAGGCAGAATTACGAGCAGTACTTC
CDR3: CASSLVGRQNYEQYF

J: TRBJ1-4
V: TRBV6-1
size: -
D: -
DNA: TGTGCCGGGAGGGGCAGGGTTACAACTAATGAAAAACTGTTTTTT
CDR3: CAGRGRVTTNEKLFF

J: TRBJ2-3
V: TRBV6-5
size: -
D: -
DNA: TGTGCCAGCAGTTACGGCGCAGGCCGGATTTCAGATACGCAGTATTTT
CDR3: CASSYGAGRISDTQYF

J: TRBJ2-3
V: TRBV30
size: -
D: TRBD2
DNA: TGTGCCTGGAAAGGTGTTGTAGCGGGAGGGACAGATACGCAGTATTTT
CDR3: CAWKGVVAGGTDTQYF

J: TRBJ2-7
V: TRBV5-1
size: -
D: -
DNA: TGCGCCAGCAGCTTGGAATCTAGGGGCTACGAGCAGTACTTC
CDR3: CASSLESRGYEQYF

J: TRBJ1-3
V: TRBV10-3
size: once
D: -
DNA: TGTGCCATCAGTGATTCGGGGATGGGGCCTTCTGGAAACACCATATATTTT
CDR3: CAISDSGMGPSGNTIYF

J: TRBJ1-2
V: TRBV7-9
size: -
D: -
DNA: TGTGCCAGCAGCTTAGACAGTAACTATGGCTACACCTTC
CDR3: CASSLDSNYGYTF

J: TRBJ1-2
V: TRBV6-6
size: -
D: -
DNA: TGTGCCAGCTGGCTGGACGGCTATGGCTACACCTTC
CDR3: CASWLDGYGYTF

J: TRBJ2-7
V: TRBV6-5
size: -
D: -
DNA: TGTGCCAGCAGGCGGGGACGGGAAAGCTCCTACGAGCAGTACTTC
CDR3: CASRRGRESSYEQYF

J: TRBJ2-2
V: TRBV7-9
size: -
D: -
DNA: TGTGCCAGCAGCTTCGGATGGCTGTCGGAAAACACCGGGGAGCTGTTTTTT
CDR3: CASSFGWLSENTGELFF

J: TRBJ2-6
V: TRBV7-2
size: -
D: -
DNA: TGTGCCAGCAGCTTAGCGCCTCCGAGCTCTGGGGCCAACGTCCTGACTTTC
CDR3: CASSLAPPSSGANVLTF

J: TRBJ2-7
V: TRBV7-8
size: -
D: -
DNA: TGTGCCAGCAGCTCTGGCTGGAGGGAGCAGTACTTC
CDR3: CASSSGWREQYF

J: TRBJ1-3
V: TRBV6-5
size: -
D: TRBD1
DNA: TGTGCCAGCAGTGCCCGGACAGGGTTTGGAAACACCATATATTTT
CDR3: CASSARTGFGNTIYF

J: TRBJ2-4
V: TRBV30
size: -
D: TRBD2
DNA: TGTGCCTGGGCGCTAGCGGGAGCCAAAAACATTCAGTACTTC
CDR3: CAWALAGAKNIQYF

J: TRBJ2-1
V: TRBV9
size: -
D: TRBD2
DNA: TGTGCCAGCAGCGTAGCGGGGGGGAACTCCTACAATGAGCAGTTCTTC
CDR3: CASSVAGGNSYNEQFF

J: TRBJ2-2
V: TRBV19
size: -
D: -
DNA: TGTGCCACCAATTCCGGGCCCCAATCCGGGGAGCTGTTTTTT
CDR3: CATNSGPQSGELFF